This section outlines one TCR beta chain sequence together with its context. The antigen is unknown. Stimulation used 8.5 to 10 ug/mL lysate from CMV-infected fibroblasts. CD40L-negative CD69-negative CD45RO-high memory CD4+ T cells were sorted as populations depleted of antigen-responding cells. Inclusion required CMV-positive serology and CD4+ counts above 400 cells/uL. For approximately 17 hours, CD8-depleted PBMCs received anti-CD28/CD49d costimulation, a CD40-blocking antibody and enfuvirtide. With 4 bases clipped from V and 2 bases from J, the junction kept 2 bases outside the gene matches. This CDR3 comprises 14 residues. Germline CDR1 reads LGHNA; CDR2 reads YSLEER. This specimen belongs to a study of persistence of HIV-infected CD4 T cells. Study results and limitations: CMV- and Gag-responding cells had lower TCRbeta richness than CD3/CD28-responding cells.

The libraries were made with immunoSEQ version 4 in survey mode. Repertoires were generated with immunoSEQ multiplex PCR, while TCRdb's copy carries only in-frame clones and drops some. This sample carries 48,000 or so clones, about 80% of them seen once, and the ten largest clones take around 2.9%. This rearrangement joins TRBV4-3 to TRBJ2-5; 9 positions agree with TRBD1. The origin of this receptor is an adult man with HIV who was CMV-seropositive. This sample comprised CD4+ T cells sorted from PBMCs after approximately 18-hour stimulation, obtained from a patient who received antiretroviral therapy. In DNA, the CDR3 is TGCGCCAGCAGCCTCGGGACAGGGCAAGAGACCCAGTACTTC. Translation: CASSLGTGQETQYF.